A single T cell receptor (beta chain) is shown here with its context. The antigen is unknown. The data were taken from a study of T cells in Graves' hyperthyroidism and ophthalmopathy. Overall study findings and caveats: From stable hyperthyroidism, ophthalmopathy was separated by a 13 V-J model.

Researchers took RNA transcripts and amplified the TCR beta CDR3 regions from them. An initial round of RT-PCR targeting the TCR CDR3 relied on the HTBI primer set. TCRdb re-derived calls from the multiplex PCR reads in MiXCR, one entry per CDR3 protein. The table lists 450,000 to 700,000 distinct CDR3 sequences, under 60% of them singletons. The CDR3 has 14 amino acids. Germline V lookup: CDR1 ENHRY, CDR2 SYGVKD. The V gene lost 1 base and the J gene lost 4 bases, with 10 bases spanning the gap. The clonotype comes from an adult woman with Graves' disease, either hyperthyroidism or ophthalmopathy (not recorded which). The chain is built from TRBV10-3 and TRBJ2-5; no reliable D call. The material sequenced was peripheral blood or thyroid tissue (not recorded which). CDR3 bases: TGTGCCATCAGTGAGTTTGAATCAGCAGAGACCCAGTACTTC. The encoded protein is CAISEFESAETQYF.